Shown below are 19 T cell receptor beta chains from a single sample sequenced in a study. Tregs were sorted as CD4+CD25+CD127-/low cells. TCRdb reprocessed the 5' RACE reads with MiXCR, giving one entry per CDR3 protein. The sample holds over 8,000 distinct CDR3 sequences; around 31% are singletons and the top ten take about 5.3%. The source material was Tregs sorted from blood. The source of these receptors is a female donor with breast cancer.

This clonotype was observed a handful of times. CDR3 protein: CASSLMGGNQETQYF. The CDR3 region has the DNA TGTGCCAGCAGCTTAATGGGCGGTAACCAAGAGACCCAGTACTTC. The J gene is TRBJ2-5, the V gene TRBV7-3; no definite D call. Germline V gene sequence: CDR1 SGHTA, CDR2 FQGTGA. The CDR3 extends over 15 amino acids. Trimming took off 1 base at V and 0 bases at J, with 9 bases between the two ends. Supplemented by reference TRBV7-3 and TRBJ2-5, the full variable domain reads GAGVSQTPSNKVTEKGKYVELRCDPISGHTALYWYRQSLGQGPEFLIYFQGTGAADDSGLPNDRFFAVRPEGSVSTLKIQRTERGDSAVYLCASSLMGGNQETQYFGPGTRLLVL.

Notes on this clonotype: This clone may be a read error of a much larger clone one base away. The chain couples TRBV12-3 or TRBV12-4 to TRBJ2-2; maybe TRBD2 (6 bases). The CDR3 contains 15 residues. The V gene lost 9 bases and the J gene lost 1 base, with 15 bases spanning the gap. The CDR3 loop is CARRRDSLNTGELFF. CDR3 DNA sequence: TGTGCCAGAAGGAGGGACTCATTGAACACCGGGGAGCTGTTTTTT.

V is TRBV30 and J is TRBJ2-2; the D gene is possibly TRBD2 (6 bases). This CDR3 region has 14 residues. Germline CDR1 is GTSNPN and CDR2 is SVGIG (reference sequence). V was trimmed by 0 bases and J by 1 base, leaving 6 bases between them. This CDR3 is CAWSVGGNTGELFF. The CDR3 coding sequence is TGTGCCTGGAGTGTGGGAGGGAACACCGGGGAGCTGTTTTTT.

In its sample, this clonotype was seen once. The chain recombines TRBV2 with TRBJ2-3; D may correspond to TRBD1 or TRBD2 (5 bases each). CDR3 length: 17 amino acids. Germline V gene data show CDR1 as SNHLY and CDR2 as FYNNEI. V dropped 6 bases and J dropped 3 bases, with 22 bases sitting between them. CDR3 bases: TGTGCCAGCAGCGAGGGGCTTGTCCGGGACCAAACAGATACGCAGTATTTT. Its protein is CASSEGLVRDQTDTQYF.

By share, this clonotype ranks as medium-sized. The genes are TRBV7-2 and TRBJ2-1; 9 nucleotides match TRBD2. Trimming removed 5 bases from V and 1 base from J; junction bases left unmatched: 12. Germline CDR1 SGHTA, CDR2 FQGNSA. The CDR3 sequence is 18 residues long. In nucleotides, the CDR3 is TGTGCCAGCAGCCCCCGAACTAGCGGGCTAAGATCCTACAATGAGCAGTTCTTC. Protein sequence: CASSPRTSGLRSYNEQFF. The full variable domain, in which reference TRBV7-2 and TRBJ2-1 provide the parts outside the CDR3, is GAGVSQSPSNKVTEKGKDVELRCDPISGHTALYWYRQSLGQGLEFLIYFQGNSAPDKSGLPSDRFSAERTGGSVSTLTIQRTQQEDSAVYLCASSPRTSGLRSYNEQFFGPGTRLTVL.

On this clonotype: A junction end diverges from the germline sequence, so it may reflect a read error. The V gene is TRBV7-2, the J gene TRBJ1-1; D gene unclear. This CDR3 spans 17 amino acids. Germline loops: CDR1 SGHTA, CDR2 FQGNSA. CDR3 in DNA: TGTGCCAGCAACTTAGCGAGGGTGGGATTTGGGGACACTGAAGCTTTCTTT. Encoded protein: CASNLARVGFGDTEAFF.

In this sample, this clonotype turned up a few times. This sequence joins TRBV7-2 and TRBJ2-4; possibly TRBD2 for D (6 bases). The length of the CDR3 is 14 residues. V lost 5 bases and J lost 9, with 17 bases in between. The germline V gene encodes CDR1 SGHTA and CDR2 FQGNSA. The CDR3 region is CASSPGTSTGIQYF. The CDR3 DNA sequence: TGTGCCAGCAGCCCCGGGACTTCCACCGGCATTCAGTACTTC.

The rearrangement joins TRBV11-2 to TRBJ2-7; TRBD2 agrees at 7 bases. This CDR3 spans 13 amino acids. J gave up 0 bases and V 5 bases, and 1 base lay outside the gene matches. Germline V CDR1 and CDR2: SGHAT, FQNNGV. The CDR3 sequence is CASSRGSSYEQYV. The CDR3 DNA reads TGTGCCAGCAGCCGCGGGAGCTCCTACGAGCAGTACGTC.

This clonotype turned up a few times. V gene TRBV30 combines with J gene TRBJ2-5, with D perhaps TRBD1 (5 bases). Germline V gene data show CDR1 as GTSNPN and CDR2 as SVGIG (reference sequence). Trimming removed 1 base at V and 6 bases at J, with 9 bases between. The CDR3 has 12 amino acids. CDR3 sequence reads: CAWSENRKTQYF. For the CDR3, the DNA is TGTGCCTGGAGTGAGAACAGGAAGACCCAGTACTTC.

This clonotype was counted only a few times. In nucleotides, the CDR3 is TGCAGTGCTAGACAGACGAGTAGCAATCAGCCCCAGCATTTT. This gives the protein CSARQTSSNQPQHF. The V and J genes are TRBV20-1 and TRBJ1-5; D call uncertain. CDR3 size: 14 residues. Germline CDR1 and CDR2: DFQATT and SNEGSKA (reference sequence). Trimming shortened V by 2 bases and J by 0 bases, and 8 bases separated the two germline ends.

The genes are TRBV28 and TRBJ1-6; 7 bases are shared with TRBD1. After removal of 8 bases from V and 2 bases from J, the junction contained 21 bases not matched to a gene. CDR3 length: 20 amino acids. Germline V gene sequence: CDR1 MDHEN, CDR2 SYDVKM. The CDR3 reads CASRSSQGVGSWTYNSPLHF. In nucleotides, the CDR3 is TGTGCCAGCCGCTCGTCCCAGGGGGTGGGGTCGTGGACCTATAATTCACCCCTCCACTTT.

This clonotype is labeled as medium-sized (0.01 to 0.1%). The V call is TRBV20-1, the J call TRBJ2-1, with TRBD1 matching 7 bases. V was clipped by 8 bases and J by 0 bases; unmatched bases: 4. The CDR3 totals 13 residues. Germline loops: CDR1 DFQATT, CDR2 SNEGSKA (reference sequence). CDR3 sequence reads: CSPRGSSYNEQFF. The CDR3 coding sequence is TGCAGTCCCAGGGGGAGCTCCTACAATGAGCAGTTCTTC.

Regarding this clonotype: A clone one base away is much larger, so this may be a read error. The gene calls are TRBV6-5 and TRBJ1-3; no definite D call. The CDR3 runs to 14 residues. Germline loops: CDR1 MNHEY, CDR2 SVGAGI. The CDR3 DNA follows: TGTGCCAACAGTTATCTAAGCTCTGGAAACACCATATATTTT. Protein sequence: CANSYLSSGNTIYF.

This clonotype was detected a few times. The genes are TRBV5-1 and TRBJ2-1; 8 positions match TRBD2. Losses at the gene ends were 2 bases for V and 5 bases for J; bases not matched to a gene: 6. The germline gives CDR1 SGHRS, CDR2 YFSETQ. The CDR3 is 15 amino acids. Written as DNA, the CDR3 is TGCGCCAGCAGCTTCGGACTAGCAGGCCACAATGAGCAGTTCTTC. Translation gives CASSFGLAGHNEQFF.

This clonotype is deemed medium-sized. The chain is built from TRBV7-2 and TRBJ2-1; TRBD1 might be the D (6 bases). Between the trimmed V and J ends, which lost 4 bases and 9 bases, there was a span of 19 bases. The CDR3 contains 15 residues. The germline V gene has CDR1 SGHTA and CDR2 FQGNSA. CDR3 loop: CASSSMGQSGGEQFF. In nucleotides, the CDR3 is TGTGCCAGCAGCTCAATGGGACAATCCGGTGGTGAGCAGTTCTTC.

By share of the sample, this clonotype is medium-sized (0.01 to 0.1%). The CDR3 nucleotides read TGTGCCAGCAGCTGGCCGGGACTACCCAGCGACAATGAGCAGTTCTTC. It translates to CASSWPGLPSDNEQFF. J is TRBJ2-1 and V is TRBV5-5; 7 positions agree with TRBD2. CDR1 is SGHKS and CDR2 is YYEKEE in the germline V gene (reference sequence). The V segment lost 3 bases and the J segment 5 bases; nucleotides outside the gene matches: 11. The CDR3 has 16 residues.

This clonotype is medium-sized (0.01 to 0.1%) within its sample. This chain links TRBV29-1 with TRBJ1-1, with 7 bases aligning to TRBD1. The CDR3 has 17 amino acids. CDR1 and CDR2 (germline): SQVTM, ANQGSEA. V dropped 2 bases and J dropped 0; count of bases not matched to a gene: 12. The DNA for the CDR3 is TGCAGCGTTGAATCTCCGTTGGTTGGGACAGTGAACACTGAAGCTTTCTTT. Translating gives CSVESPLVGTVNTEAFF. Complete variable domain (other parts from reference TRBV29-1 and TRBJ1-1): SAVISQKPSRDICQRGTSLTIQCQVDSQVTMMFWYRQQPGQSLTLIATANQGSEATYESGFVIDKFPISRPNLTFSTLTVSNMSPEDSSIYLCSVESPLVGTVNTEAFFGQGTRLTVV.

The chain links TRBV25-1 to TRBJ1-5, with D unresolved. Germline V CDR1 and CDR2: MGHDK, SYGVNS. The CDR3 runs to 15 residues. Trimming pared 3 bases from V and 11 bases from J, leaving 20 bases between. In DNA form, the CDR3 reads TGTGCCAGCAGTGAGTCGCGGGAGGGCGGAGAGACCCAGCATTTT. As protein: CASSESREGGETQHF.

The V gene is TRBV6-2 or TRBV6-3, the J gene TRBJ2-7; the D gene is possibly TRBD1 (5 bases). Germline CDR1 reads MNHEY; CDR2 reads SVGEGT. V was clipped by 6 bases and J by 2 bases, with 14 bases between them. The CDR3 totals 14 residues. CDR3 protein: CASRVRSTAYEQYV. The CDR3 bases are TGTGCCAGCAGGGTCCGATCGACAGCCTACGAGCAGTACGTC.